The 27 T cell receptor beta chains in this list originate from one sample, sequenced in a study of CD8 T cells in ankylosing spondylitis (dated by TCRdb to between 2016 and 2019). Library method: 5' RACE. Sequencing used an Illumina HiSeq 2500. TCRdb reworked the public reads: Q25 trimming with fastp, MiXCR clone assembly, productive beta chains retained. Each CDR3 protein gets just one entry, which takes the most common genes and DNA from the rows behind it. For this sample the table gives about 250,000 distinct CDR3 sequences, of which approximately 30% were detected only once. Roughly 4.2% of the sample is held by the ten biggest clonotypes. The sequenced material came from blood, either unsorted or a sorted T cell fraction (not recorded which). The receptors here all came from a male donor with ankylosing spondylitis or in good health (not recorded which).

This clonotype was observed at least ten times. The chain is built from TRBV3-1 and TRBJ1-6; D gene ambiguous. This CDR3 has 14 residues. Between the trimmed V and J ends, which lost 4 bases and 7 bases, there was a span of 11 bases. Germline CDR1 LGHDT, CDR2 YNNKEL (reference sequence). CDR3 DNA: TGTGCCAGCAGCCCCACGGGGTCGAATTCACCCCTCCACTTT. This encodes CASSPTGSNSPLHF.

This clonotype has just a few counts. The rearrangement links TRBV5-6 to TRBJ1-4; no definite D call. The V gene lost 0 bases and the J gene lost 0 bases, with 6 bases spanning the gap. CDR1 and CDR2 (germline): SGHDT, YYEEEE. The CDR3 has 15 amino acids. CDR3 DNA sequence: TGTGCCAGCAGCTTGGGAGCAGCAACTAATGAAAAACTGTTTTTT. It codes for CASSLGAATNEKLFF.

This clonotype has more than one count but fewer than ten. V is TRBV5-5 and J is TRBJ2-3; no clear D. The CDR3 consists of 16 residues. V was trimmed by 2 bases and J by 6 bases, leaving 19 bases between them. From germline, CDR1 is SGHKS and CDR2 YYEKEE (reference sequence). The CDR3 protein is CASSFIRPDPSDTQYF. The CDR3 DNA is TGTGCCAGCAGCTTCATACGGCCTGATCCATCGGATACGCAGTATTTT. Filled out from reference TRBV5-5 and TRBJ2-3, the complete variable domain reads DAGVTQSPTHLIKTRGQQVTLRCSPISGHKSVSWYQQVLGQGPQFIFQYYEKEERGRGNFPDRFSARQFPNYSSELNVNALLLGDSALYLCASSFIRPDPSDTQYFGPGTRLTVL.

The chain couples TRBV11-2 to TRBJ2-1; D is unclear. Germline V gene lookup returns CDR1 SGHAT and CDR2 FQNNGV. V was trimmed by 6 bases and J by 4 bases, leaving 10 bases between them. This CDR3 comprises 13 residues. CDR3 in DNA: TGTGCCAGCAGGGGTCTTGGGTACAATGAGCAGTTCTTC. Encoded protein: CASRGLGYNEQFF. The full variable domain, rest sourced from reference TRBV11-2 and TRBJ2-1, is EAGVAQSPRYKIIEKRQSVAFWCNPISGHATLYWYQQILGQGPKLLIQFQNNGVVDDSQLPKDRFSAERLKGVDSTLKIQPAKLEDSAVYLCASRGLGYNEQFFGPGTRLTVL.

The rearrangement links TRBV21-1 to TRBJ2-2; TRBD1 is the table's D call, not checked against the DNA. TRBV21-1 is shown as a pseudogene. The CDR3 is 15 amino acids. The CDR3 loop reads CASSGHREYTGELFF. The DNA of the CDR3 is TGTGCCAGCAGCGGCCACAGGGAGTACACCGGGGAGCTGTTTTTT.

This clonotype was observed a handful of times. The J gene is TRBJ2-7, the V gene TRBV20-1, with 9 bases lining up with TRBD1. The CDR3 loop spans 13 amino acids. CDR1 DFQATT and CDR2 SNEGSKA come from the germline V gene (reference sequence). V dropped 5 bases and J dropped 4; count of bases not matched to a gene: 6. The CDR3 bases are TGCAGTGCTGGACAGGGGAGGCAATACGAGCAGTACTTC. Protein sequence: CSAGQGRQYEQYF.

There are many counts of this clonotype. The chain recombines TRBV29-1 with TRBJ1-4; TRBD1 is a possible D gene (5 bases). This CDR3 has 13 amino acids. CDR1 and CDR2 (germline): SQVTM, ANQGSEA. V was pared by 5 bases and J by 0 bases, with 7 bases between. The CDR3: CSVLTATNEKLFF. CDR3 nucleotide sequence: TGCAGCGTTCTGACAGCAACTAATGAAAAACTGTTTTTT.

This clonotype was seen a few times. J is TRBJ2-7 and V is TRBV20-1, with 9 bases that match TRBD2. Unmatched junction bases numbered 4, after V lost 1 base and J lost 6 bases. CDR3 length equals 13 residues. Germline-derived CDR1 and CDR2 are DFQATT and SNEGSKA (reference sequence). CDR3 sequence (DNA): TGCAGTGCTAGAGTATTAGCGGGGGTCGAGCAGTACTTC. This translates into CSARVLAGVEQYF.

This sequence joins TRBV4-1 and TRBJ1-3; D uncertain. The CDR3 has 14 amino acids. The germline V and J ends were trimmed by 4 bases and 4 bases, with 11 bases remaining between them. The germline V gene has CDR1 MGHRA and CDR2 YSYEKL. Here the CDR3 DNA reads TGCGCCAGCAGCCTGCACGAGGCGGGAAACACCATATATTTT. As protein: CASSLHEAGNTIYF.

This clonotype showed up many times. The chain links TRBV20-1 to TRBJ2-7; D is uncertain. This CDR3 contains 11 residues. Trimming cost V 5 bases and J 2 bases, with 7 bases left between them. Germline assignment: CDR1 DFQATT and CDR2 SNEGSKA (reference sequence). The CDR3 is CSAPTTYEQYF. The CDR3 coding sequence is TGCAGTGCTCCTACCACCTACGAGCAGTACTTC.

There are a few counts of this clonotype. This chain joins TRBV25-1 and TRBJ1-2; TRBD1 aligns across 9 bases. The CDR3 length is 15 residues. After removal of 4 bases from V and 8 bases from J, the junction contained 11 bases not matched to a gene. CDR1 and CDR2 (germline): MGHDK, SYGVNS. CDR3 nucleotides: TGTGCCAGCAGTGGGGGAACAGGGGGCGCGTTAGGCTACACCTTC. Translating it yields CASSGGTGGALGYTF.

Only a few counts were recorded for this clonotype. This sequence joins TRBV12-3 or TRBV12-4 and TRBJ1-2; D uncertain. This CDR3 is built from 15 residues. The V and J ends lost 1 base and 8 bases respectively, with 17 bases between them. The CDR3 region is CASSLGLVHPRGYTF. The DNA for the CDR3 is TGTGCCAGCAGTTTAGGGCTTGTGCATCCGCGGGGCTACACCTTC.

The chain combines TRBV20-1 with TRBJ2-7; 10 bases line up with TRBD2. J was trimmed by 2 bases and V by 3 bases; bases with no gene match: 13. This CDR3 spans 17 amino acids. Germline V lookup: CDR1 DFQATT, CDR2 SNEGSKA (reference sequence). The CDR3 DNA sequence: TGCAGTGCTAGGAGGTTAGCGGGGGGCTCAAGGCCCTACGAGCAGTACTTC. Protein: CSARRLAGGSRPYEQYF.

This clonotype has a handful of counts. V and J are TRBV3-1 and TRBJ2-7; a possible D gene is TRBD2 (6 bases). The CDR3 spans 14 residues. Germline assignment: CDR1 LGHDT and CDR2 YNNKEL (reference sequence). The V gene lost 1 base and the J gene lost 4 bases, with 11 bases spanning the gap. The CDR3 DNA follows: TGTGCCAGCAGCCAAGTGCGGGATTCGTACGAGCAGTACTTC. As protein: CASSQVRDSYEQYF.

The genes are TRBV15 and TRBJ2-3; 10 nucleotides agree with TRBD2. Germline CDR1 LNHNV, CDR2 YYDKDF (reference sequence). The CDR3 loop spans 15 amino acids. J gave up 4 bases and V 6 bases, and 7 bases lay outside the gene matches. The CDR3 DNA follows: TGTGCCACCAGGCGAGGACTAGCGGAATCAGATACGCAGTATTTT. This sequence encodes CATRRGLAESDTQYF. Full variable domain (rest looked up from reference TRBV15 and TRBJ2-3): DAMVIQNPRYQVTQFGKPVTLSCSQTLNHNVMYWYQQKSSQAPKLLFHYYDKDFNNEADTPDNFQSRRPNTSFCFLDIRSPGLGDTAMYLCATRRGLAESDTQYFGPGTRLTVL.

The CDR3 sequence: CASTLQGGGGYGYTF. The CDR3 nucleotides read TGTGCCAGCACATTGCAGGGCGGCGGCGGCTATGGCTACACCTTC. This sequence joins TRBV12-3 or TRBV12-4 and TRBJ1-2, with D possibly TRBD1 on 5 matching bases. The CDR3 has 15 amino acids. The germline V and J ends were trimmed by 7 bases and 4 bases, with 19 bases remaining between them.

This chain's CDR3 is CASSDSDSPTDTQYF. CDR3 coding DNA: TGTGCCAGCAGTGACTCGGACAGCCCCACAGATACGCAGTATTTT. This chain connects TRBV6-4 to TRBJ2-3; possibly TRBD1 for D (6 bases). The CDR3 contains 15 residues. V was clipped by 0 bases and J by 2 bases, with 9 bases between them. Germline values: CDR1 MRHNA, CDR2 SNTAGT.

J is TRBJ1-1 and V is TRBV25-1, with D unclear. Trimming stripped 0 bases from V and 8 bases from J, with 7 bases between. Germline CDR1 is MGHDK and CDR2 is SYGVNS. This CDR3 has 12 amino acids. The CDR3 protein is CASSEYGREAFF. The CDR3, as DNA: TGTGCCAGCAGTGAATATGGTCGGGAAGCTTTCTTT. The full variable domain, in which reference TRBV25-1 and TRBJ1-1 provide the parts outside the CDR3, is EADIYQTPRYLVIGTGKKITLECSQTMGHDKMYWYQQDPGMELHLIHYSYGVNSTEKGDLSSESTVSRIRTEHFPLTLESARPSHTSQYLCASSEYGREAFFGQGTRLTVV.

The chain recombines TRBV3-1 with TRBJ2-7, with 12 bases identical to TRBD1. V dropped 6 bases and J dropped 6; count of bases not matched to a gene: 12. The CDR3 totals 16 residues. CDR1 is LGHDT, CDR2 YNNKEL, per germline (reference sequence). The CDR3 DNA sequence: TGTGCCAGCAGTTCCTTGGTCGGGACAGGGGGCGCCGAGCAGTACTTC. As protein: CASSSLVGTGGAEQYF.

There are a few counts of this clonotype. The chain carries TRBV29-1 and TRBJ2-7; perhaps TRBD1 as D (6 bases). The CDR3 has 12 residues. The V gene lost 4 bases and the J gene lost 0 bases, with 7 bases spanning the gap. Germline CDR1 is SQVTM and CDR2 is ANQGSEA. CDR3 sequence: CSVGQVSYEQYF. Written as DNA, the CDR3 is TGCAGCGTTGGACAGGTCTCCTACGAGCAGTACTTC.

The genes are TRBV27 and TRBJ2-1; tentative D call: TRBD2 (6 bases). Trimming took 4 bases from V and 9 from J, leaving 19 bases between them. The CDR3 runs 15 residues. Germline lookup yields CDR1 MNHEY and CDR2 SMNVEV (reference sequence). The DNA for the CDR3 is TGTGCCAGCAGTTCCCAGGGACTCCCAGGTGTTGAGCAGTTCTTC. It yields the protein CASSSQGLPGVEQFF.

The chain recombines TRBV10-3 with TRBJ1-6; perhaps TRBD1 as D (5 bases). Trimming took off 6 bases at V and 7 bases at J, with 16 bases between the two ends. This CDR3 is 15 amino acids long. Per the germline V gene, CDR1 is ENHRY and CDR2 is SYGVKD. CDR3 amino acids: CAISGLGPDNSPLHF. CDR3 coding DNA: TGTGCCATCAGCGGGCTGGGGCCTGACAATTCACCCCTCCACTTT.

This rearrangement joins TRBV27 to TRBJ2-3; a weak D match, TRBD1 (5 bases). V lost 7 bases, J lost 3 bases, and 14 bases lay in between. Germline lookup yields CDR1 MNHEY and CDR2 SMNVEV (reference sequence). The CDR3 contains 14 residues. The CDR3 sequence: CASKVGRATDTQYF. Here the CDR3 DNA reads TGTGCCAGCAAGGTTGGCAGGGCAACAGATACGCAGTATTTT.

This clonotype has just a few counts. The V call is TRBV27, the J call TRBJ2-7, with D hard to call. The V end was cut by 9 bases, the J end by 0 bases, with 3 bases between. CDR3 length equals 10 residues. Germline CDR1 is MNHEY and CDR2 is SMNVEV (reference sequence). The CDR3: CARVSYEQYF. The DNA of the CDR3 is TGTGCCAGGGTCTCCTACGAGCAGTACTTC.

This clonotype has only a few counts. The chain recombines TRBV29-1 with TRBJ2-2, with D possibly being TRBD1 (5 bases). The CDR3 consists of 13 residues. V was clipped by 6 bases and J by 5 bases, with 13 bases between them. Germline CDR1 reads SQVTM; CDR2 reads ANQGSEA. Written as DNA, the CDR3 is TGCAGCGTCCCCTCGGACAAAACCGGGGAGCTGTTTTTT. Translation gives CSVPSDKTGELFF.

This sequence joins TRBV5-1 and TRBJ2-1; TRBD1 matches 7 bases. The CDR3 sequence is 15 residues long. With 0 bases clipped from V and 6 bases from J, the junction kept 6 bases outside the gene matches. Germline V gene lookup returns CDR1 SGHRS and CDR2 YFSETQ. The CDR3 bases are TGCGCCAGCAGCTTGGAAACAGGGGAAGTCAATGAGCAGTTCTTC. The encoded protein is CASSLETGEVNEQFF.

The chain combines TRBV28 with TRBJ2-1; 8 bases are a match to TRBD1. Germline values: CDR1 MDHEN, CDR2 SYDVKM. The CDR3 consists of 14 residues. The V gene end was trimmed by 5 bases and the J gene end by 8 bases; junction bases not matched to a gene: 8. In DNA form, the CDR3 reads TGTGCCAGCAGTACACCAGGGGGCTCGGATGAGCAGTTCTTC. This sequence encodes CASSTPGGSDEQFF.